The 2 T cell receptor beta chains below come from one sample, sequenced in a study of T cell responses to AZD1222 COVID-19 vaccine. The repertoire was sequenced with immunoSEQ multiplex PCR; TCRdb's copy has only in-frame clones and lacks some. The sample comprises about 140,000 clones, under 95% of which are singletons, and about 7.5% rests with the top ten. The source was peripheral blood, collected 28 days after the second dose of the MenACWY control vaccine. These receptor sequences come from an adult who received the MenACWY meningococcal vaccine as a control.

This clone occurred once. The chain joins TRBV24-1 to TRBJ2-3; D gene unclear. V was clipped by 4 bases and J by 6 bases, with 13 bases between them. CDR3 length equals 14 residues. Germline V gene sequence: CDR1 KGHDR, CDR2 SFDVKD. CDR3 in amino acids: CATSDSAALDTQYF. The CDR3 DNA sequence: TGTGCCACCAGTGACTCCGCGGCGCTGGATACGCAGTATTTT.

This chain links TRBV5-1 with TRBJ2-6, with 7 bases lining up with TRBD1. Unmatched junction bases numbered 6, after V lost 3 bases and J lost 0 bases. This CDR3 comprises 17 residues. Germline loops: CDR1 SGHRS, CDR2 YFSETQ. CDR3 coding DNA: TGCGCCAGCAGCTCAATGACAGGGACCTCTGGGGCCAACGTCCTGACTTTC. Its translation: CASSSMTGTSGANVLTF.